The 20 T cell receptor beta chains below come from one sample, sequenced in a study of blood T cell repertoires in COVID-19. Repertoires were generated with immunoSEQ multiplex PCR, while TCRdb's copy carries only in-frame clones and drops some. The data show tens of thousands of clones, more than 80% seen once. Sequencing used peripheral blood. These TCRs come from an elderly woman with acute or convalescent COVID-19.

The CDR3 is CASSLQLAGAEQYF. The CDR3 nucleotides read TGTGCCAGCAGCTTACAGCTAGCGGGAGCCGAGCAGTACTTC. V and J are TRBV11-2 and TRBJ2-7; 10 bases line up with TRBD2. Germline V lookup: CDR1 SGHAT, CDR2 FQNNGV. The V segment lost 2 bases and the J segment 6 bases; nucleotides outside the gene matches: 4. The CDR3 contains 14 residues. Combining the CDR3 with reference TRBV11-2 and TRBJ2-7 gives the whole variable domain EAGVAQSPRYKIIEKRQSVAFWCNPISGHATLYWYQQILGQGPKLLIQFQNNGVVDDSQLPKDRFSAERLKGVDSTLKIQPAKLEDSAVYLCASSLQLAGAEQYFGPGTRLTVT.

The chain couples TRBV24-1 to TRBJ2-3; 12 bases agree with TRBD2. The V and J ends lost 3 bases and 4 bases, in that order; junction bases with no gene match: 1. Looked up from germline, CDR1 is KGHDR and CDR2 is SFDVKD. This CDR3 contains 15 residues. The CDR3: CATSDRLAGADTQYF. CDR3 DNA: TGTGCCACCAGTGATAGACTAGCGGGAGCAGATACGCAGTATTTT.

The chain recombines TRBV7-9 with TRBJ2-1, with 7 nucleotides matching TRBD2. This CDR3 has 12 amino acids. Looked up from germline, CDR1 is SEHNR and CDR2 is FQNEAQ (reference sequence). J was trimmed by 8 bases and V by 9 bases; bases with no gene match: 7. CDR3 protein: CASGGSFDEQFF. The CDR3 nucleotides read TGTGCCAGTGGCGGGAGTTTTGATGAGCAGTTCTTC.

J is TRBJ2-3 and V is TRBV5-4, with D tentatively TRBD1 (5 bases). CDR3 length: 14 residues. CDR1 and CDR2 (germline): SGHNT, YYREEE (reference sequence). Trimming removed 2 bases from V and 3 bases from J, with 10 bases in between. Here the CDR3 reads CASSLQDGTDTQYF. The CDR3 bases are TGTGCCAGCAGCTTACAGGACGGTACAGATACGCAGTATTTT.

The CDR3 spells CAWKGLAGSTTGELFF. The CDR3 DNA follows: TGTGCCTGGAAGGGACTAGCGGGAAGCACGACCGGGGAGCTGTTTTTT. The chain joins TRBV30 to TRBJ2-2, with 13 bases lining up with TRBD2. Germline V CDR1 and CDR2: GTSNPN, SVGIG (reference sequence). V gave up 4 bases and J gave up 5 bases; unmatched junction bases: 7. The CDR3 runs 16 residues.

The chain has TRBV5-1 and TRBJ2-5, with 7 bases lining up with TRBD2. The germline V gene encodes CDR1 SGHRS and CDR2 YFSETQ. V trimming: 0 bases; J trimming: 2 bases; junction bases outside the gene matches: 4. This CDR3 is 15 amino acids long. CDR3 sequence (DNA): TGCGCCAGCAGCTTGGCGGCGGGAGCGCAAGAGACCCAGTACTTC. Its translation: CASSLAAGAQETQYF.

This clone has just one count. V is TRBV5-1 and J is TRBJ2-2; D unclear. The CDR3 contains 12 residues. V was cut by 4 bases and J by 5 bases, with 6 bases left in between. Germline V CDR1 and CDR2: SGHRS, YFSETQ. CDR3 protein: CASSLQTGELFF. In nucleotides, the CDR3 is TGCGCCAGCAGCCTACAGACCGGGGAGCTGTTTTTT.

The gene calls are TRBV18 and TRBJ2-1; unclear D gene. From germline, CDR1 is KGHSH and CDR2 LQKENI. The V end lost 4 bases, the J end lost 1 base, and 8 bases lay between the germline ends. The CDR3 spans 14 residues. In nucleotides, the CDR3 is TGTGCCAGCTCACTAGAGAAGTCCTACAATGAGCAGTTCTTC. It encodes CASSLEKSYNEQFF.

The chain links TRBV18 to TRBJ1-3, with TRBD1 identical over 8 bases. This CDR3 spans 16 amino acids. The V segment lost 1 base and the J segment 3 bases; nucleotides outside the gene matches: 5. In germline, CDR1 is KGHSH, CDR2 LQKENI. The DNA for the CDR3 is TGTGCCAGCTCACCACAGCAGGGGGCAAGTGGAAACACCATATATTTT. Protein: CASSPQQGASGNTIYF.

The table lists this clone with a few counts. This sequence joins TRBV6-2 or TRBV6-3 and TRBJ1-2; D perhaps matches TRBD1 (5 bases). This CDR3 is built from 14 residues. Germline values: CDR1 MNHEY, CDR2 SVGEGT. The V gene lost 6 bases and the J gene lost 1 base, with 12 bases spanning the gap. This CDR3 is CASSFWGFNYGYTF. In DNA, the CDR3 is TGTGCCAGCAGCTTCTGGGGCTTTAACTATGGCTACACCTTC.

The rearrangement joins TRBV5-1 to TRBJ2-7; unclear D gene. V lost 0 bases to trimming and J lost 2 bases, with 12 bases between them. Germline V CDR1 and CDR2: SGHRS, YFSETQ. CDR3 length: 15 residues. CDR3 coding DNA: TGCGCCAGCAGCTTGGACAGTTCGATCCCCTACGAGCAGTACTTC. Translated, it gives CASSLDSSIPYEQYF.

This chain connects TRBV5-1 to TRBJ1-4; 12 nucleotides match TRBD1. The V and J ends lost 4 bases and 8 bases, in that order; junction bases with no gene match: 3. Germline-derived CDR1 and CDR2 are SGHRS and YFSETQ. This CDR3 is 14 amino acids long. The CDR3 DNA reads TGCGCCAGCAGCCCAGGGACAGGGGGCGAAAAACTGTTTTTT. Translating it yields CASSPGTGGEKLFF. The entire variable domain, with the rest obtained from reference TRBV5-1 and TRBJ1-4, is as follows: KAGVTQTPRYLIKTRGQQVTLSCSPISGHRSVSWYQQTPGQGLQFLFEYFSETQRNKGNFPGRFSGRQFSNSRSEMNVSTLELGDSALYLCASSPGTGGEKLFFGSGTQLSVL.

The rearrangement joins TRBV25-1 to TRBJ2-7; D unresolved. There are 11 residues in the CDR3. Germline loops: CDR1 MGHDK, CDR2 SYGVNS. Deletions cut 3 bases from V and 4 bases from J, with 4 bases between. As DNA, the CDR3 is TGTGCCAGCAGTGAGACTTACGAGCAGTACTTC. Residues: CASSETYEQYF.

The table lists this clone with a count of one. The chain recombines TRBV2 with TRBJ2-2; TRBD2 agrees at 8 bases. The CDR3 extends over 15 amino acids. With V trimmed by 1 base and J by 7 bases, 5 bases remained unmatched. CDR1 is SNHLY, CDR2 FYNNEI, per germline. Here the CDR3 DNA reads TGTGCCAGCAGTGAAGTCCCTAGCGGGCTCGGGGAGCTGTTTTTT. Translated, it gives CASSEVPSGLGELFF.

The chain couples TRBV6-1 to TRBJ1-4; D possibly corresponds to TRBD1 (6 bases). CDR1 is MNHNS and CDR2 is SASEGT in the germline V gene. V was shortened by 3 bases and J by 8 bases, with 13 bases between the two germline ends. There are 14 residues in the CDR3. The CDR3 DNA reads as TGTGCCAGCAGTGAGGAACAGGGAAGAGAAAAACTGTTTTTT. Translating it yields CASSEEQGREKLFF.

The rearrangement links TRBV6-5 to TRBJ2-7, with unresolved D. V gave up 6 bases and J gave up 4 bases, with 7 bases separating them. The V gene's germline CDR1 is MNHEY and CDR2 SVGAGI. The CDR3 has 11 amino acids. CDR3 sequence reads: CASRSAYEQYF. Written as DNA, the CDR3 is TGTGCCAGCAGGAGTGCGTACGAGCAGTACTTC.

V is TRBV19 and J is TRBJ2-3, with 7 bases fitting TRBD2. The V and J ends lost 6 bases and 6 bases, in that order; junction bases with no gene match: 6. Germline assignment: CDR1 LNHDA and CDR2 SQIVND (reference sequence). The CDR3 extends over 13 amino acids. The CDR3 DNA follows: TGTGCCAGTAGCGGGACTACCAGGGATACGCAGTATTTT. Amino acid sequence: CASSGTTRDTQYF.

The gene calls are TRBV10-3 and TRBJ2-7; TRBD2 matches 9 bases. This CDR3 comprises 14 residues. Looked up from germline, CDR1 is ENHRY and CDR2 is SYGVKD. V trimming: 6 bases; J trimming: 5 bases; junction bases outside the gene matches: 8. CDR3 in DNA: TGTGCCATCAGCGGACTAGCGACAATCAACGAGCAGTACTTC. Translating it yields CAISGLATINEQYF.

The rearrangement joins TRBV29-1 to TRBJ2-1; no reliable D call. The CDR3 spans 14 residues. Germline-derived CDR1 and CDR2 are SQVTM and ANQGSEA. Trimming took off 8 bases at V and 0 bases at J, with 14 bases between the two ends. CDR3 loop: CSSNQRSSYNEQFF. The CDR3 DNA follows: TGCAGCTCTAACCAACGTTCCTCCTACAATGAGCAGTTCTTC.

The J gene is TRBJ2-5, the V gene TRBV7-2, with a possible D match to TRBD2 (6 bases). The length of the CDR3 is 14 residues. Trimming took 2 bases from V and 5 from J, leaving 12 bases between them. The germline CDR1 and CDR2 sequences are SGHTA and FQGNSA. Here the CDR3 reads CASSLRSGGETQYF. CDR3 in DNA: TGTGCCAGCAGCTTACGGAGCGGAGGGGAGACCCAGTACTTC.